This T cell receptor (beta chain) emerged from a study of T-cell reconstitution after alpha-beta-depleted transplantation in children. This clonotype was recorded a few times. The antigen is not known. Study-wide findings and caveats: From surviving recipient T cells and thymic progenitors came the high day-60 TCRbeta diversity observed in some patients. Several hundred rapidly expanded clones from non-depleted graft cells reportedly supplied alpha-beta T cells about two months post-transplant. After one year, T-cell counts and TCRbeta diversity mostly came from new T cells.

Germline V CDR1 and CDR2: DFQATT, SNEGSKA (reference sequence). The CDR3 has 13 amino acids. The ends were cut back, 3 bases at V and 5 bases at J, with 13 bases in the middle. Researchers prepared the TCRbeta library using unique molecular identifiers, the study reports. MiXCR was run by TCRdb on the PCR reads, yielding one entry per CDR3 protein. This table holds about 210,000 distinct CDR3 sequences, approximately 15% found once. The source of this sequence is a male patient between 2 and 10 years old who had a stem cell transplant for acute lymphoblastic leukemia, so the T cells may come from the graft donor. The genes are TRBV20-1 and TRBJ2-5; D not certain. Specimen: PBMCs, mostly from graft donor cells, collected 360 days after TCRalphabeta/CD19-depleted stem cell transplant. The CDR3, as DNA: TGCAGTGCTAGCGGAATTCTTGTTGAGACCCAGTACTTC. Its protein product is CSASGILVETQYF.